This T cell receptor beta chain was sequenced in a study of cytomegalovirus exposure and HLA in healthy donors. Assay used: immunoSEQ multiplex PCR; TCRdb lists only in-frame clones, some missing. The table lists 150,000 to 200,000 clones, 84% of them singletons. CDR1 and CDR2 (germline): SNHLY, FYNNEI. The V end was cut by 4 bases, the J end by 10 bases, with 23 bases between. The CDR3 runs 16 residues. Sequencing was performed on PBMCs. This rearrangement joins TRBV2 to TRBJ2-4, with a weak D call TRBD1 (6 bases). The sequence derives from a man aged 18 to 29 in good health and CMV-seropositive. This CDR3 is CASSGSGQLKPVIQYF. The CDR3 nucleotides are TGTGCCAGCAGTGGGAGCGGACAGCTGAAGCCAGTTATTCAGTACTTC.